Listed here are 15 T cell receptor beta chains from one sample, sequenced in a study of blood T cell repertoires in COVID-19. The method was immunoSEQ multiplex PCR; TCRdb's version includes in-frame clones alone and lacks a portion of them. Among more than 150,000 clones listed, approximately 78% were seen once. The specimen was PBMCs or T cells enriched from blood (not recorded which). These receptors were obtained from a woman aged 50 to 60 who had recovered from COVID-19.

The chain carries TRBV7-2 and TRBJ2-1; tentative D call: TRBD1 (6 bases). Trimming cost V 5 bases and J 8 bases, with 16 bases left between them. The CDR3 extends over 14 amino acids. CDR1 is SGHTA and CDR2 is FQGNSA in the germline V gene. The DNA for the CDR3 is TGTGCCAGCAGCCCAGCAGGGGTCATCGATGAGCAGTTCTTC. This sequence encodes CASSPAGVIDEQFF.

A single count supports this clone. The rearrangement joins TRBV3-1 (or the pseudogene TRBV3-2) to TRBJ1-1, with D possibly matching TRBD1 (5 bases). Trimming removed 1 base at V and 6 bases at J, with 9 bases between. Germline V gene data show CDR1 as LGHDT and CDR2 as YNNKEL (reference sequence). The CDR3 sequence is 13 residues long. As DNA, the CDR3 is TGTGCCAGCAGCCAAGCCCGACAGTCTGAAGCTTTCTTT. It yields the protein CASSQARQSEAFF.

This chain uses TRBV5-4 with TRBJ2-1; 8 bases map to TRBD2. This CDR3 contains 18 residues. CDR1 SGHNT and CDR2 YYREEE come from the germline V gene (reference sequence). Unmatched junction bases numbered 10, after V lost 2 bases and J lost 0 bases. The CDR3 DNA reads as TGTGCCAGCAGCTTAAGGAGCGGGAGCCTTAGCTCCTACAATGAGCAGTTCTTC. This codes for CASSLRSGSLSSYNEQFF. The full variable domain, completed using reference TRBV5-4 and TRBJ2-1, is ETGVTQSPTHLIKTRGQQVTLRCSSQSGHNTVSWYQQALGQGPQFIFQYYREEENGRGNFPPRFSGLQFPNYSSELNVNALELDDSALYLCASSLRSGSLSSYNEQFFGPGTRLTVL.

The chain is built from TRBV19 and TRBJ2-7; TRBD1 matches 8 bases. Per the germline V gene, CDR1 is LNHDA and CDR2 is SQIVND (reference sequence). This CDR3 region has 14 residues. Trimming took 4 bases from V and 3 from J; bases not matched to a gene: 5. The CDR3 bases are TGTGCCAGTAGTACACTACAGGGGGTCTACGAGCAGTACTTC. This sequence encodes CASSTLQGVYEQYF.

V gene TRBV6-5 combines with J gene TRBJ1-5, with D unclear. This CDR3 is 13 amino acids long. Germline CDR1 MNHEY, CDR2 SVGAGI. V lost 0 bases, J lost 4 bases, and 4 bases lay in between. CDR3 DNA sequence: TGTGCCAGCAGTTACTCTCGGAATCAGCCCCAGCATTTT. It specifies CASSYSRNQPQHF.

The rearrangement links TRBV18 to TRBJ2-5, with D possibly matching TRBD1 (6 bases). Trimming shortened V by 4 bases and J by 2 bases, and 8 bases separated the two germline ends. This CDR3 has 13 residues. Germline V gene data show CDR1 as KGHSH and CDR2 as LQKENI. The CDR3: CASSRGTQETQYF. The CDR3 nucleotides are TGTGCCAGCTCACGGGGGACACAAGAGACCCAGTACTTC.

This rearrangement joins TRBV29-1 to TRBJ2-5; maybe TRBD1 (5 bases). Per germline, CDR1 SQVTM and CDR2 ANQGSEA. Trimming removed 4 bases from V and 4 bases from J, with 13 bases in between. CDR3 size: 13 residues. The CDR3: CSVGVAGAETQYF. CDR3 nucleotides: TGCAGCGTTGGTGTGGCTGGGGCAGAGACCCAGTACTTC.

This clone is labeled as medium-sized. The V call is TRBV24-1, the J call TRBJ2-5; 13 bases match TRBD2. Germline CDR1 is KGHDR and CDR2 is SFDVKD. This CDR3 contains 17 residues. J was trimmed by 4 bases and V by 4 bases; bases with no gene match: 8. CDR3 sequence (DNA): TGTGCCACCAGTGAACTAGGACTAGCGGGAGTATCAGAGACCCAGTACTTC. As protein: CATSELGLAGVSETQYF.

This rearrangement joins TRBV2 to TRBJ1-2; D unresolved. CDR3 length: 13 amino acids. V was clipped by 3 bases and J by 4 bases, with 9 bases between them. Germline V gene sequence: CDR1 SNHLY, CDR2 FYNNEI. CDR3 in DNA: TGTGCCAGCAGTGATCCCCCAGTCTATGGCTACACCTTC. It encodes CASSDPPVYGYTF.

The CDR3 sequence: CASSITSGEDSEQFF. CDR3 nucleotide sequence: TGTGCCAGCAGCATAACTAGCGGGGAGGATAGTGAGCAGTTCTTC. The rearrangement uses TRBV9 and TRBJ2-1, with 10 bases matching TRBD2. Trimming at V came to 4 bases and at J to 9 bases, leaving 10 bases not matched to a gene. The CDR3 sequence is 15 residues long. Germline CDR1 SGDLS, CDR2 YYNGEE.

This rearrangement joins TRBV30 to TRBJ2-3; TRBD2 matches at 7 bases. The junction had 3 bases not matched to a gene; V was cut back by 0 bases and J by 3 bases. The CDR3 is made up of 14 amino acids. Germline CDR1 and CDR2: GTSNPN and SVGIG (reference sequence). CDR3 loop: CAWSVQGGTDTQYF. The CDR3 DNA follows: TGTGCCTGGAGTGTCCAGGGAGGGACAGATACGCAGTATTTT. The whole variable domain, remainder taken from reference TRBV30 and TRBJ2-3, is SQTIHQWPATLVQPVGSPLSLECTVEGTSNPNLYWYRQAAGRGLQLLFYSVGIGQISSEVPQNLSASRPQDRQFILSSKKLLLSDSGFYLCAWSVQGGTDTQYFGPGTRLTVL.

V and J are TRBV5-4 and TRBJ2-3, with D hard to call. Germline V CDR1 and CDR2: SGHNT, YYREEE (reference sequence). V was pared by 4 bases and J by 2 bases, with 8 bases between. This CDR3 contains 13 residues. The CDR3 spells CASSPDTTDTQYF. CDR3 nucleotide sequence: TGTGCCAGCAGCCCCGACACCACAGATACGCAGTATTTT.

As concerns this clone: This same CDR3 is encoded by further DNA sequences in the sample. This rearrangement joins TRBV28 to TRBJ2-7, with 7 bases identical to TRBD1. CDR3 length equals 12 residues. V dropped 6 bases and J dropped 2; count of bases not matched to a gene: 1. The V gene's germline CDR1 is MDHEN and CDR2 SYDVKM. As DNA, the CDR3 is TGTGCCAGCAGAGACAGGGCCTACGAGCAGTACTTC. This translates into CASRDRAYEQYF.

This clone was found a few times. The CDR3 nucleotides are TGTGCCAGCAGGGGGAGGATTGAAGCTTTCTTT. Translating it yields CASRGRIEAFF. V and J are TRBV6-5 and TRBJ1-1; no firm D call. Trimming pared 6 bases from V and 7 bases from J, leaving 9 bases between. The CDR3 length is 11 residues. Per the germline V gene, CDR1 is MNHEY and CDR2 is SVGAGI.

The table lists this clone with a few counts. The rearrangement links TRBV6-6 to TRBJ2-5; 8 bases map to TRBD2. J gave up 4 bases and V 5 bases, and 15 bases lay outside the gene matches. From germline, CDR1 is MNHNY and CDR2 SVGAGI (reference sequence). This CDR3 region has 17 residues. CDR3 in amino acids: CASSPTLAGTRPETQYF. The DNA for the CDR3 is TGTGCCAGCAGTCCAACACTTGCCGGGACTAGACCAGAGACCCAGTACTTC.